The 32 T cell receptor beta chains in this list originate from one sample, sequenced in a study of blood T cell repertoires in COVID-19. Using immunoSEQ multiplex PCR, the repertoire was profiled, and TCRdb retains in-frame clones only, with some absent. The table shows 200,000 to 250,000 clones, with around nine tenths occurring only once. Sequences were obtained from peripheral blood. These receptors all stem from a man aged 50 to 60 with COVID-19, enrolled during active disease.

The rearrangement links TRBV7-9 to TRBJ2-1; the D gene is possibly TRBD2 (6 bases). The CDR3 consists of 17 residues. Trimming took 5 bases from V and 1 from J, leaving 18 bases between them. Germline V gene data show CDR1 as SEHNR and CDR2 as FQNEAQ (reference sequence). In DNA form, the CDR3 reads TGTGCCAGCAGCCCTTTCTGGGCTAGCGCATCCTACAATGAGCAGTTCTTC. It specifies CASSPFWASASYNEQFF.

The V and J genes are TRBV4-2 and TRBJ2-3, with TRBD2 identical over 7 bases. The ends lost 1 base at V and 3 bases at J; junction bases unmatched: 10. The CDR3 runs to 17 residues. The V gene's germline CDR1 is LGHNA and CDR2 YNFKEQ. CDR3 in DNA: TGTGCCAGCAGCCAAGTCCGATCGCGGGAGCTTACAGATACGCAGTATTTT. Amino acid sequence: CASSQVRSRELTDTQYF.

As to this clone: An end of the junction differs from the germline gene, which may be a read error. This specimen includes other DNA sequences encoding the same CDR3. The rearrangement uses TRBV20-1 and TRBJ1-2; D remains ambiguous. The CDR3 has 13 amino acids. Germline V gene lookup returns CDR1 DFQATT and CDR2 SNEGSKA (reference sequence). The CDR3 DNA follows: TGTAGTGCTAGTTACTCCGTAAACTATGGCTACACCTTC. Translation gives CSASYSVNYGYTF.

The chain recombines TRBV5-3 with TRBJ2-7; 12 nucleotides match TRBD2. TRBV5-3 is labeled an ORF, and its function is uncertain. This CDR3 contains 19 residues. With V trimmed by 4 bases and J by 5 bases, 19 bases remained unmatched. The CDR3 nucleotides are TGTGCCAGAAGCGATTCTCTATCCTATTGGAGGACTAGCGGGGACGAGCAGTACTTC. It specifies CARSDSLSYWRTSGDEQYF.

DNA of the CDR3: TGTGCCAGCTCACCGTCGGGGGTCTACAATGAGCAGTTCTTC. This encodes CASSPSGVYNEQFF. The genes are TRBV18 and TRBJ2-1; weak D call: TRBD2 (6 bases). This CDR3 contains 14 residues. V was cut by 3 bases and J by 3 bases, with 9 bases left in between. The germline V gene encodes CDR1 KGHSH and CDR2 LQKENI.

J is TRBJ2-3 and V is TRBV2, with TRBD2 matching over 9 bases. The germline CDR1 and CDR2 sequences are SNHLY and FYNNEI. The V segment lost 3 bases and the J segment 3 bases; nucleotides outside the gene matches: 4. There are 15 residues in the CDR3. CDR3 region: CASSERGGPTDTQYF. In nucleotides, the CDR3 is TGTGCCAGCAGTGAGCGGGGGGGGCCAACAGATACGCAGTATTTT. Full variable domain (rest looked up from reference TRBV2 and TRBJ2-3): EPEVTQTPSHQVTQMGQEVILRCVPISNHLYFYWYRQILGQKVEFLVSFYNNEISEKSEIFDDQFSVERPDGSNFTLKIRSTKLEDSAMYFCASSERGGPTDTQYFGPGTRLTVL.

This sequence joins TRBV5-8 and TRBJ2-1; unclear D gene. V lost 0 bases and J 6 bases, leaving 7 bases between the germline ends. This CDR3 is built from 13 residues. CDR1 and CDR2 (germline): SGHTS, YDEGEE. Here the CDR3 reads CASSLVFSNEQFF. CDR3 in DNA: TGTGCCAGCAGCTTGGTATTCAGCAATGAGCAGTTCTTC.

This sequence joins TRBV29-1 and TRBJ2-7; 12 nucleotides align to TRBD1. Germline V gives CDR1 SQVTM, CDR2 ANQGSEA. The CDR3 consists of 14 residues. V lost 7 bases, J lost 3 bases, and 7 bases stayed unmatched. CDR3 nucleotides: TGCAGCGCCTGGGGGGACAGGGGGCGCTACGAGCAGTACTTC. This sequence encodes CSAWGDRGRYEQYF.

The chain recombines TRBV28 with TRBJ2-7, with 10 nucleotides matching TRBD1. V trimming: 6 bases; J trimming: 5 bases; junction bases outside the gene matches: 13. CDR3 length equals 16 residues. The germline V gene encodes CDR1 MDHEN and CDR2 SYDVKM. The CDR3 DNA is TGTGCCAGCAGAATTGGGACAGGGGTATTTTTCGACGAGCAGTACTTC. Encoded protein: CASRIGTGVFFDEQYF.

As regards this clone: A junction boundary mismatches the germline segment, possibly from a read error. The rearrangement links TRBV2 to TRBJ2-1, with 10 bases aligning to TRBD1. This CDR3 has 13 amino acids. Per germline, CDR1 SNHLY and CDR2 FYNNEI. CDR3 DNA sequence: TGTGCGAGCAGAGGACAGGGGGACAATGAGCAGTTCTTC. Encoded protein: CASRGQGDNEQFF.

This sequence joins TRBV5-1 and TRBJ2-4, with 7 bases lining up with TRBD1. Germline assignment: CDR1 SGHRS and CDR2 YFSETQ. Trimming at V came to 0 bases and at J to 4 bases, leaving 4 bases not matched to a gene. This CDR3 comprises 15 residues. This chain's CDR3 is CASSLAPGQKNIQYF. The DNA for the CDR3 is TGCGCCAGCAGCTTGGCTCCGGGACAGAAAAACATTCAGTACTTC.

The rearrangement links TRBV10-3 to TRBJ2-5, with TRBD2 identical over 7 bases. The ends lost 5 bases at V and 4 bases at J; junction bases unmatched: 1. Germline-derived CDR1 and CDR2 are ENHRY and SYGVKD. The CDR3 is 12 amino acids. Here the CDR3 DNA reads TGTGCCATCAGTCGGGGGGTAGAGACCCAGTACTTC. Protein: CAISRGVETQYF.

The rearrangement links TRBV6-5 to TRBJ2-5; 7 bases align to TRBD1. With V trimmed by 10 bases and J by 3 bases, 11 bases remained unmatched. The length of the CDR3 is 14 residues. Germline CDR1 and CDR2: MNHEY and SVGAGI. CDR3 sequence reads: CATAGDSGKETQYF. As DNA, the CDR3 is TGTGCCACCGCCGGGGACAGTGGAAAAGAGACCCAGTACTTC.

The V call is TRBV10-3, the J call TRBJ2-2; 10 bases line up with TRBD1. V shed 10 bases, J shed 3 bases, and the junction held 5 bases outside the gene matches. Germline V CDR1 and CDR2: ENHRY, SYGVKD. There are 14 residues in the CDR3. In DNA form, the CDR3 reads TGTGCCACGGACAGGGGGAAAGACACCGGGGAGCTGTTTTTT. Amino acids: CATDRGKDTGELFF.

V usage is TRBV6-5 and J usage is TRBJ1-4, with TRBD1 identical over 7 bases. With V trimmed by 6 bases and J by 7 bases, 8 bases remained unmatched. The CDR3 runs to 14 residues. Germline CDR1 and CDR2: MNHEY and SVGAGI. The CDR3 coding sequence is TGTGCCAGCAGCCTAGGGGGCGCAGGTGAAAAACTGTTTTTT. This translates into CASSLGGAGEKLFF.

The V and J genes are TRBV27 and TRBJ2-5; perhaps TRBD2 as D (7 bases). The ends were cut back, 2 bases at V and 4 bases at J, with 20 bases in the middle. CDR3 size: 17 residues. Germline CDR1 and CDR2: MNHEY and SMNVEV (reference sequence). CDR3 sequence reads: CASSLRWGGADSETQYF. Written as DNA, the CDR3 is TGTGCCAGCAGTTTACGATGGGGGGGGGCCGATTCAGAGACCCAGTACTTC.

This chain uses TRBV19 with TRBJ1-5; D is ambiguous. Germline V lookup: CDR1 LNHDA, CDR2 SQIVND (reference sequence). Trimming pared 6 bases from V and 0 bases from J, leaving 6 bases between. CDR3 size: 13 residues. The CDR3: CASSPYSNQPQHF. CDR3 DNA: TGTGCCAGTAGCCCCTATAGCAATCAGCCCCAGCATTTT. Looking up the rest from reference TRBV19 and TRBJ1-5 gives the full variable domain: DGGITQSPKYLFRKEGQNVTLSCEQNLNHDAMYWYRQDPGQGLRLIYYSQIVNDFQKGDIAEGYSVSREKKESFPLTVTSAQKNPTAFYLCASSPYSNQPQHFGDGTRLSIL.

As regards this clone: The sample carries other DNA sequences with the same CDR3. The V and J genes are TRBV6-5 and TRBJ2-7, with TRBD2 identical over 7 bases. CDR3 size: 14 residues. With 8 bases clipped from V and 1 base from J, the junction kept 8 bases outside the gene matches. Germline V lookup: CDR1 MNHEY, CDR2 SVGAGI. CDR3 nucleotides: TGTGCCAGCGGGGAGGGACGGGCATCCTACGAGCAGTACTTC. Amino acid sequence: CASGEGRASYEQYF.

The gene calls are TRBV7-2 and TRBJ2-7, with D maybe TRBD1 (5 bases). Germline V CDR1 and CDR2: SGHTA, FQGNSA. The CDR3 is 13 amino acids. Trimming stripped 1 base from V and 2 bases from J, with 6 bases between. The CDR3 DNA follows: TGTGCCAGCAGCTTAGGACAGCCCTACGAGCAGTACTTC. Translating it yields CASSLGQPYEQYF.

This chain links TRBV7-6 with TRBJ2-2; D is possibly TRBD2 (6 bases). Germline V gives CDR1 SGHVS, CDR2 FNYEAQ. V was clipped by 1 base and J by 2 bases, with 8 bases between them. The CDR3 consists of 15 residues. CDR3 in DNA: TGTGCCAGCAGCTTAGGGGGGGTAAACACCGGGGAGCTGTTTTTT. Amino acid sequence: CASSLGGVNTGELFF.

This chain's CDR3 is CASSPGQYYEQYF. DNA of the CDR3: TGTGCCAGCTCACCTGGACAGTACTACGAGCAGTACTTC. The gene calls are TRBV18 and TRBJ2-7; D perhaps matches TRBD1 (6 bases). The CDR3 totals 13 residues. Trimming took off 3 bases at V and 3 bases at J, with 9 bases between the two ends. Germline lookup yields CDR1 KGHSH and CDR2 LQKENI.

The genes are TRBV9 and TRBJ1-1, with a possible D match to TRBD1 (6 bases). The CDR3 covers 16 residues. Germline lookup yields CDR1 SGDLS and CDR2 YYNGEE. V lost 3 bases to trimming and J lost 0 bases, with 15 bases between them. In DNA, the CDR3 is TGTGCCAGCAGCGAGGGGGGGACCGCCGTGAACACTGAAGCTTTCTTT. Its translation: CASSEGGTAVNTEAFF. The full variable domain, with the rest looked up from reference TRBV9 and TRBJ1-1, is DSGVTQTPKHLITATGQRVTLRCSPRSGDLSVYWYQQSLDQGLQFLIQYYNGEERAKGNILERFSAQQFPDLHSELNLSSLELGDSALYFCASSEGGTAVNTEAFFGQGTRLTVV.

This rearrangement joins TRBV3-1 (or the pseudogene TRBV3-2) to TRBJ2-7, with D perhaps matching TRBD2 (5 bases). Germline CDR1 is LGHDT and CDR2 is YNNKEL (reference sequence). V lost 0 bases to trimming and J lost 6 bases, with 12 bases between them. This CDR3 has 14 amino acids. The chain's CDR3 is CASSQEPREGEQYF. CDR3 DNA: TGTGCCAGCAGCCAAGAACCCAGAGAGGGCGAGCAGTACTTC.

This chain joins TRBV6-2 or TRBV6-3 and TRBJ1-5, with a possible D match to TRBD1 (5 bases). The CDR3 has 15 residues. From germline, CDR1 is MNHEY and CDR2 SVGEGT. V was pared by 5 bases and J by 2 bases, with 13 bases between. CDR3 amino acids: CASSPRGSGNQPQHF. The CDR3 nucleotides are TGTGCCAGCAGTCCCCGGGGGAGCGGCAATCAGCCCCAGCATTTT.

This clone appeared a single time. This chain links TRBV27 with TRBJ1-1; TRBD1 matches at 9 bases. The CDR3 length is 16 residues. In germline, CDR1 is MNHEY, CDR2 SMNVEV (reference sequence). Losses at the gene ends were 5 bases for V and 3 bases for J; bases not matched to a gene: 10. CDR3 in amino acids: CASSPLPGQGDTEAFF. The CDR3 DNA sequence: TGTGCCAGCAGTCCTCTCCCGGGACAGGGAGACACTGAAGCTTTCTTT.

The CDR3 nucleotides read TGTGCCAGCAGCTCCCCCCCTAGCGGGAGGGGTGCAGATACGCAGTATTTT. Its translation: CASSSPPSGRGADTQYF. The V gene is TRBV7-3, the J gene TRBJ2-3; TRBD2 matches at 12 bases. The J segment lost 4 bases and the V segment lost 4 bases, leaving 9 bases of the junction unmatched. The CDR3 is 17 residues long. Germline V gene data show CDR1 as SGHTA and CDR2 as FQGTGA. The whole variable domain, remainder taken from reference TRBV7-3 and TRBJ2-3, is GAGVSQTPSNKVTEKGKYVELRCDPISGHTALYWYRQSLGQGPEFLIYFQGTGAADDSGLPNDRFFAVRPEGSVSTLKIQRTERGDSAVYLCASSSPPSGRGADTQYFGPGTRLTVL.

The V gene is TRBV4-3, the J gene TRBJ2-3; TRBD2 matches at 10 bases. Germline assignment: CDR1 LGHNA and CDR2 YSLEER. J gave up 1 base and V 0 bases, and 13 bases lay outside the gene matches. The CDR3 is 20 residues long. As DNA, the CDR3 is TGCGCCAGCAGCCAAGACGAGTTAAGCGGGGGGGCGATTGGCACAGATACGCAGTATTTT. Translating it yields CASSQDELSGGAIGTDTQYF.

The chain uses TRBV11-2 and TRBJ1-1; no clear D. Germline V lookup: CDR1 SGHAT, CDR2 FQNNGV. CDR3 length equals 15 residues. Trimming shortened V by 0 bases and J by 5 bases, and 13 bases separated the two germline ends. This chain's CDR3 is CASSLEWGGRTEAFF. The CDR3 bases are TGTGCCAGCAGCTTAGAATGGGGAGGGCGGACTGAAGCTTTCTTT.

This chain joins TRBV7-2 and TRBJ2-5; 12 bases align to TRBD2. CDR1 and CDR2 (germline): SGHTA, FQGNSA. This CDR3 is 18 amino acids long. The J segment lost 0 bases and the V segment lost 1 base, leaving 6 bases of the junction unmatched. The CDR3 sequence is CASSLGLAGASYQETQYF. In nucleotides, the CDR3 is TGTGCCAGCAGCTTAGGACTAGCGGGGGCCTCGTACCAAGAGACCCAGTACTTC. The full variable domain, rest sourced from reference TRBV7-2 and TRBJ2-5, is GAGVSQSPSNKVTEKGKDVELRCDPISGHTALYWYRQSLGQGLEFLIYFQGNSAPDKSGLPSDRFSAERTGGSVSTLTIQRTQQEDSAVYLCASSLGLAGASYQETQYFGPGTRLLVL.

This rearrangement joins TRBV3-1 (or the pseudogene TRBV3-2) to TRBJ2-4, with a tentative D call TRBD1 (6 bases). Germline assignment: CDR1 LGHDT and CDR2 YNNKEL (reference sequence). This CDR3 contains 16 residues. Trimming pared 3 bases from V and 0 bases from J, leaving 12 bases between. CDR3 DNA: TGTGCCAGCAGCCATGGACCGGGACAAGCCAAAAACATTCAGTACTTC. Translating it yields CASSHGPGQAKNIQYF.

This chain uses TRBV11-3 with TRBJ2-6, with D uncertain. Trimming cost V 6 bases and J 0 bases, with 6 bases left between them. CDR3 length: 14 amino acids. The germline gives CDR1 SGHNT, CDR2 YENEEA. CDR3 coding DNA: TGTGCCAGCAGTCAGAACTCTGGGGCCAACGTCCTGACTTTC. Translation: CASSQNSGANVLTF.

This rearrangement joins TRBV18 to TRBJ1-1, with D maybe TRBD1 (5 bases). Trimming removed 3 bases at V and 3 bases at J, with 14 bases between. CDR3 size: 15 residues. Germline CDR1 and CDR2: KGHSH and LQKENI. The CDR3 here is CASSPVRGRDTEAFF. CDR3 nucleotides: TGTGCCAGCTCACCCGTTCGGGGGAGGGACACTGAAGCTTTCTTT.